The source of this TCR beta chain is a study of blood T cells in healthy people across ages. Then a second PCR, running roughly 6 to 11 cycles, was carried out with a sample-barcoded 5' primer and a J-beta primer mix. TCRdb itself ran the 5' RACE reads through MiXCR, one entry per CDR3 protein. The sample lists about 1.1 million distinct CDR3 sequences, under 40% occurring once. CDR3 length: 14 residues. Trimming left V 5 bases short and J 2 bases short, with 12 bases between. CDR1 is SGHTA, CDR2 FQGNSA, per germline. The chain employs TRBV7-2 and TRBJ2-5; no clear D. Sequenced material: blood. The sequence was obtained from a man aged 18 to 35 in good health. The CDR3 DNA reads as TGTGCCAGCAGCCAGGTGGAGCTTCAAGAGACCCAGTACTTC. The encoded protein is CASSQVELQETQYF.